This is a list of T cell receptor beta chains from one sample in a study of T cells after yellow fever vaccination. TCRdb reprocessed the 5' RACE reads via MiXCR and lists one record per CDR3 protein. Among 150,000 or so distinct CDR3 sequences listed, around 7.3% were seen once. The input for sequencing was CD4+ T cells sorted from PBMCs, taken more than 4 days after the first yellow fever vaccination. These TCRs come from a man aged 18 to 35 who received the YFV17D yellow fever vaccine. CDR3s include the opening cysteine and the closing phenylalanine or tryptophan. The D gene is left open where the match is weak. Expanded clones get a size class; other rows say once, few or many, or leave the size out.

len	v_gene	j_gene	d_gene	abundance	CDR3nt	CDR3aa
16	TRBV24-1	TRBJ2-1	TRBD1	few	TGTGCCACCAGTGGCCAGGCAGGGGGCTCCTACAATGAGCAGTTCTTC	CATSGQAGGSYNEQFF
17	TRBV2	TRBJ2-5	NA	few	TGTGCCAGCAGTGAAGCCCCTCCGGGGGGCGGTGGAGAGACCCAGTACTTC	CASSEAPPGGGGETQYF
16	TRBV5-1	TRBJ1-2	NA	many	TGCGCCAGCAGCCATGGGGGGGACCGTACTAACTATGGCTACACCTTC	CASSHGGDRTNYGYTF
14	TRBV3-1	TRBJ1-5	NA	many	TGTGCCAGCAGCCCCGGGACCCTGGGGCAGCCCCAGCATTTT	CASSPGTLGQPQHF
16	TRBV7-6	TRBJ2-3	NA	NA	TGTGCCAGCAGCTTAGCGGGGGTCCGGAGCACAGATACGCAGTATTTT	CASSLAGVRSTDTQYF
13	TRBV7-9	TRBJ1-5	NA	many	TGTGCCAGCAGCTCCGGTTTAAGGCAGCCCCAGCATTTT	CASSSGLRQPQHF
16	TRBV12-3/TRBV12-4	TRBJ2-1	NA	NA	TGTGCCAGCAGTCCCGGGACCCGGAGTTCAATCAATGAGCAGTTCTTC	CASSPGTRSSINEQFF
13	TRBV2	TRBJ1-2	NA	many	TGTGCCAGCAGACTTGACAGGAACTATGGCTACACCTTC	CASRLDRNYGYTF
14	TRBV20-1	TRBJ2-7	TRBD2	few	TGCAGTGCCCGCGGGGCGGGGGGGGTCGGGGAGCAGTACTTC	CSARGAGGVGEQYF
16	TRBV6-2/TRBV6-3	TRBJ2-3	NA	few	TGTGCCAGCAGTTACCCCCCTCCGAGGTTCACAGATACGCAGTATTTT	CASSYPPPRFTDTQYF
13	TRBV7-9	TRBJ1-1	TRBD1	many	TGTGCCAGTCGCAGGGGGTCGGACACTGAAGCTTTCTTT	CASRRGSDTEAFF
15	TRBV11-2	TRBJ1-2	NA	NA	TGTGCCAGCAGCTTAGATCGACACAGCATCTATGGCTACACCTTC	CASSLDRHSIYGYTF
14	TRBV20-1	TRBJ2-1	NA	NA	TGCAGTGCTAGTTATGGGGTATCCTATAATGAGCATTTCTTC	CSASYGVSYNEHFF
12	TRBV20-1	TRBJ2-3	NA	many	TGCAGTGCAACGGACATGACAGATACGCAGTATTTT	CSATDMTDTQYF
15	TRBV6-5	TRBJ2-1	TRBD2	many	TGTGCCAGCAGTTACTTCGGACTAGCGGGGAATGAGCAGTTCTTC	CASSYFGLAGNEQFF
15	TRBV12-3/TRBV12-4	TRBJ1-1	NA	NA	TGTGCCAGCAGTTTCGGCAGGCGGTTGAACACTGAAGCTTTCTTT	CASSFGRRLNTEAFF
15	TRBV7-2	TRBJ2-1	NA	many	TGTGCCAGCAGCTTCCTGGGGGACTCCTACAATGAGCAGTTCTTC	CASSFLGDSYNEQFF
15	TRBV24-1	TRBJ2-3	TRBD2	many	TGTGCCACCAGTGACTCCGGGGGGATGAGAGATACGCAGTATTTT	CATSDSGGMRDTQYF
15	TRBV5-5	TRBJ2-3	NA	many	TGTGCCAGCAGCTTGTTGTGGACCAACGCAGATACGCAGTATTTT	CASSLLWTNADTQYF
14	TRBV20-1	TRBJ2-1	NA	many	TGCAGTGCTCGCCGAGGGGGGCGGGAGAATGAGCAGTTCTTC	CSARRGGRENEQFF
16	TRBV12-3/TRBV12-4	TRBJ1-2	NA	many	TGTGCCAGCAGTTTCTCCCGGGGGACTGCTAACTATGGCTACACCTTC	CASSFSRGTANYGYTF
15	TRBV5-1	TRBJ2-7	TRBD2	many	TGCGCCAGCAGCTTGGTTCGAGCGGGGTCCTACGAGCAGTACTTC	CASSLVRAGSYEQYF
13	TRBV20-1	TRBJ1-3	NA	many	TGCAGTGCTATCGGAGCTGCTGGAAACACCATATATTTT	CSAIGAAGNTIYF
17	TRBV20-1	TRBJ2-5	NA	few	TGCAGTGCTAGAGGATTAATCGGGGGACTCGTAGAAGAGACCCAGTACTTC	CSARGLIGGLVEETQYF
14	TRBV20-1	TRBJ2-3	TRBD1	many	TGCAGTGCGGGACAGGGGAGGAACACAGATACGCAGTATTTT	CSAGQGRNTDTQYF
13	TRBV4-3	TRBJ1-1	NA	many	TGCGCCAGCAGCCAGGAAACAGTGACTGAAGCTTTCTTT	CASSQETVTEAFF
13	TRBV10-3	TRBJ2-3	NA	few	TGTGCCATCAGGGGAACAGCGGCCGATACGCAGTATTTT	CAIRGTAADTQYF
17	TRBV5-8	TRBJ1-3	NA	many	TGTGCCAGCAGCTCCTTTACGTCCACAAATGGAAGAAACACCATATATTTT	CASSSFTSTNGRNTIYF
13	TRBV20-1	TRBJ2-1	NA	NA	TGCAGTCCTAAATTCCCCTTCTACAATGAGCAGTTCTTC	CSPKFPFYNEQFF
15	TRBV18	TRBJ2-1	TRBD1	many	TGTGCCAGCTCACCGGGGGGACAGGGGTTCAATGAGCAGTTCTTC	CASSPGGQGFNEQFF
16	TRBV9	TRBJ2-5	TRBD2	many	TGTGCCAGCAGCGTAGGATACAGCGGGGGGCAAGAGACCCAGTACTTC	CASSVGYSGGQETQYF
13	TRBV18	TRBJ2-5	NA	few	TGTGCCAGCTCACCACCGGAGGGGGAGACCCAGTACTTC	CASSPPEGETQYF
13	TRBV14	TRBJ2-1	NA	many	TGTGCCAGCGGGGGGAGCTCCTACAATGAGCAGTTCTTC	CASGGSSYNEQFF
15	TRBV13	TRBJ2-5	NA	many	TGTGCCAGCAGCCTAGGGCCAGGGGGGTCAGAGACCCAGTACTTC	CASSLGPGGSETQYF
13	TRBV29-1	TRBJ1-1	TRBD1	many	TGCAGCGTTGGTCAGGGGGTGGACACTGAAGCTTTCTTT	CSVGQGVDTEAFF
15	TRBV5-6	TRBJ2-1	NA	many	TGTGCCAGCAGGATGGGGCCTAATTCCTACAATGAGCAGTTCTTC	CASRMGPNSYNEQFF
16	TRBV4-1	TRBJ1-4	NA	many	TGCGCCAGCAGCCAAGATCGCCCGGGGAGAAATGAAAAACTGTTTTTT	CASSQDRPGRNEKLFF
17	TRBV12-3/TRBV12-4	TRBJ1-5	TRBD1	many	TGTGCCAGCAGTTTGGAGGACAGGGATAGGGGCAATCAGCCCCAGCATTTT	CASSLEDRDRGNQPQHF
11	TRBV20-1	TRBJ2-1	NA	few	TGCAGTGCTAGAGGTTTGGGTGAGCAGTTCTTC	CSARGLGEQFF
13	TRBV20-1	TRBJ1-5	NA	many	TGCAGTGCTAGAGGGCCCCTGGGGCAGCCCCAGCATTTT	CSARGPLGQPQHF
17	TRBV5-4	TRBJ2-1	TRBD2	few	TGTGCCAGCAACTACTGGGGGATAGCGGGATCCTACAATGAGCAGTTCTTC	CASNYWGIAGSYNEQFF
16	TRBV5-1	TRBJ2-1	NA	few	TGCGCCAGCAGCTTGGTAGCGGGACAGGGAGTCAATGAGCAGTTCTTC	CASSLVAGQGVNEQFF
11	TRBV6-2/TRBV6-3	TRBJ1-2	NA	many	TGTGCCAGCAGTTACTCGGGTAGCTACACCTTC	CASSYSGSYTF
17	TRBV29-1	TRBJ1-2	NA	few	TGCAGCGTTGAAGATGTGCCGGGTGCGTTTCCTAAGTATGGCTACACCTTC	CSVEDVPGAFPKYGYTF
14	TRBV5-1	TRBJ2-3	NA	many	TGCGCCAGCAGCTTGGAGATAGTGGGAGATACGCAGTATTTT	CASSLEIVGDTQYF
15	TRBV11-3	TRBJ2-3	NA	NA	TGTGCCAGCAGCTTACAGGGAACTAGCACAGATACGCAGTATTTT	CASSLQGTSTDTQYF
15	TRBV7-2	TRBJ2-3	TRBD2	many	TGTGCCAGCAGCTCCGAGCGGGGGATGGGGGATACGCAGTATTTT	CASSSERGMGDTQYF
15	TRBV7-2	TRBJ2-6	NA	few	TGTGCCAGCAGCCGGGGGCAGACTGGGGCCAACGTCCTGACTTTC	CASSRGQTGANVLTF
13	TRBV11-3	TRBJ1-1	NA	many	TGTGCCAGCAGCACTAGCGCAGACACTGAAGCTTTCTTT	CASSTSADTEAFF
13	TRBV28	TRBJ2-5	TRBD1	NA	TGTGCCAGCAATGACAGGGGGAGAGAGACCCAGTACTTC	CASNDRGRETQYF
12	TRBV6-2/TRBV6-3	TRBJ1-1	NA	NA	TGTGCCAGCCACAGGCTTAGCGGTGAAGCTTTCTTT	CASHRLSGEAFF
15	TRBV3-1	TRBJ2-1	NA	NA	TGTGCCAGCAGCCAAGGGCGGCAGATAAACAATGAGCAGTTCTTC	CASSQGRQINNEQFF
15	TRBV20-1	TRBJ2-5	NA	many	TGCAGTGCTAGAGTACGGGGGGCCGACCAAGAGACCCAGTACTTC	CSARVRGADQETQYF